Listed here are 28 T cell receptor beta chains from one sample, sequenced in a study of CD8 T cells in ankylosing spondylitis. No antigen has been assigned to these receptors. TCRdb itself ran the 5' RACE reads through MiXCR, one entry per CDR3 protein. The sample gives around 480,000 distinct CDR3 sequences, more than 15% of which show up once; approximately 1% is in the top ten. Study conclusions and caveats: Blood of patients with ankylosing spondylitis appeared to be characterized by a TCR beta motif of seven or eight highly homologous variants.

Material: blood, either unsorted or a sorted T cell fraction (not recorded which). The origin of the receptors is a male donor with ankylosing spondylitis.

The V call is TRBV5-1, the J call TRBJ2-2, with D perhaps matching TRBD2 (7 bases). The CDR3 consists of 15 residues. Trimming took 4 bases from V and 3 from J, leaving 13 bases between them. In germline, CDR1 is SGHRS, CDR2 YFSETQ. The CDR3: CASSSGDTYTGELFF. DNA for the CDR3: TGCGCCAGCAGCAGCGGGGACACTTACACCGGGGAGCTGTTTTTT. The complete variable domain, with remaining parts taken from reference TRBV5-1 and TRBJ2-2, reads KAGVTQTPRYLIKTRGQQVTLSCSPISGHRSVSWYQQTPGQGLQFLFEYFSETQRNKGNFPGRFSGRQFSNSRSEMNVSTLELGDSALYLCASSSGDTYTGELFFGEGSRLTVL.

The chain recombines TRBV5-1 with TRBJ2-1; 9 bases align to TRBD2. The trim removed 3 bases at V and 7 bases at J, leaving 14 bases unmatched. CDR3 length: 17 residues. Germline V gene data show CDR1 as SGHRS and CDR2 as YFSETQ. The CDR3 sequence is CASSYAALSGGFNEQFF. CDR3 DNA sequence: TGCGCCAGCAGCTACGCCGCGCTCAGCGGGGGGTTTAATGAGCAGTTCTTC.

The chain joins TRBV24-1 to TRBJ2-1; D might be TRBD2 (5 bases). Germline V lookup: CDR1 KGHDR, CDR2 SFDVKD. The CDR3 totals 13 residues. The V gene lost 3 bases and the J gene lost 7 bases, with 9 bases spanning the gap. The CDR3 region has the DNA TGTGCCACCAGTGATCCCGGGGTGAATGAGCAGTTCTTC. It translates to CATSDPGVNEQFF.

This clonotype has only a few counts. V usage is TRBV20-1 and J usage is TRBJ2-7; no firm D call. Germline CDR1 DFQATT, CDR2 SNEGSKA (reference sequence). V lost 5 bases and J 3 bases, leaving 11 bases between the germline ends. The CDR3 totals 12 residues. The CDR3 sequence is CSAPNVGYEQYF. The CDR3 DNA sequence: TGCAGTGCTCCTAACGTAGGCTACGAGCAGTACTTC.

This clonotype was detected many times. The rearrangement links TRBV20-1 to TRBJ2-5; D may be TRBD1 or TRBD2 (6 bases each). Trimming pared 5 bases from V and 5 bases from J, leaving 18 bases between. Germline V gives CDR1 DFQATT, CDR2 SNEGSKA (reference sequence). The CDR3 loop spans 14 amino acids. In nucleotides, the CDR3 is TGCAGTGCTCAGGCGTCGGGGGCGAGGGAGACCCAGTACTTC. It encodes CSAQASGARETQYF.

The V call is TRBV9, the J call TRBJ1-4; D might be TRBD1 (5 bases). The ends were cut back, 2 bases at V and 7 bases at J, with 12 bases in the middle. This CDR3 has 14 amino acids. Germline CDR1 reads SGDLS; CDR2 reads YYNGEE. Here the CDR3 reads CASSVTVGSEKLFF. CDR3 in DNA: TGTGCCAGCAGCGTGACAGTCGGCAGTGAAAAACTGTTTTTT.

This clonotype was seen a handful of times. The chain combines TRBV19 with TRBJ2-7; 10 positions match TRBD2. With 4 bases clipped from V and 6 bases from J, the junction kept 9 bases outside the gene matches. Germline lookup yields CDR1 LNHDA and CDR2 SQIVND (reference sequence). CDR3 length equals 15 residues. CDR3 residues: CASSNLAGVGGEQYF. CDR3 coding DNA: TGTGCCAGTAGTAATCTAGCGGGAGTCGGCGGCGAGCAGTACTTC.

For the CDR3, the DNA is TGTGCCAGCAGTGGTCCAGGGGGCACTGAAGCTTTCTTT. This translates into CASSGPGGTEAFF. The genes are TRBV2 and TRBJ1-1; 7 bases align to TRBD1. J gave up 4 bases and V 4 bases, and 3 bases lay outside the gene matches. Per the germline V gene, CDR1 is SNHLY and CDR2 is FYNNEI. The CDR3 loop spans 13 amino acids.

Only a few counts were recorded for this clonotype. The rearrangement joins TRBV7-2 to TRBJ1-5; D uncertain. Per the germline V gene, CDR1 is SGHTA and CDR2 is FQGNSA. This CDR3 has 15 amino acids. Trimming stripped 5 bases from V and 0 bases from J, with 11 bases between. CDR3 nucleotides: TGTGCCAGCAGCGCACAGAGTTATAGCAATCAGCCCCAGCATTTT. Amino acid sequence: CASSAQSYSNQPQHF.

The sample holds many counts of this clonotype. V usage is TRBV12-3 or TRBV12-4 and J usage is TRBJ2-6; D call uncertain. CDR3 length: 15 amino acids. The V end was cut by 3 bases, the J end by 1 base, with 7 bases between. CDR3 DNA: TGTGCCAGCAGTTTCATAGGGTCTGGGGCCAACGTCCTGACTTTC. Its translation: CASSFIGSGANVLTF.

This clonotype was found a few times. Written as DNA, the CDR3 is TGTGCCAGCAGCACCTGGGACAGGGTTGATACGCAGTATTTT. Protein sequence: CASSTWDRVDTQYF. The J gene is TRBJ2-3, the V gene TRBV5-6, with 9 positions matching TRBD1. The CDR3 totals 14 residues. In germline, CDR1 is SGHDT, CDR2 YYEEEE. V trimming: 4 bases; J trimming: 6 bases; junction bases outside the gene matches: 6.

This clonotype appeared a few times. The chain has TRBV20-1 and TRBJ2-3, with TRBD1 matching 7 bases. This CDR3 contains 14 residues. CDR1 DFQATT and CDR2 SNEGSKA come from the germline V gene (reference sequence). The J segment lost 0 bases and the V segment lost 5 bases, leaving 5 bases of the junction unmatched. Written as DNA, the CDR3 is TGCAGTGCTTGGGGACAGCCTAGCACAGATACGCAGTATTTT. Translated, it gives CSAWGQPSTDTQYF.

The chain uses TRBV5-1 and TRBJ1-1; 10 bases match TRBD1. V shed 2 bases and J 5 bases; nucleotides not matched to a gene: 3. Germline V gene sequence: CDR1 SGHRS, CDR2 YFSETQ. The CDR3 loop spans 14 amino acids. The CDR3 spells CASSLPGQGTEAFF. The CDR3 DNA is TGCGCCAGCAGCTTACCGGGACAGGGGACTGAAGCTTTCTTT.

The chain has TRBV28 and TRBJ1-2, with a possible D match to TRBD1 (5 bases). Germline V gives CDR1 MDHEN, CDR2 SYDVKM. V was shortened by 3 bases and J by 4 bases, with 12 bases between the two germline ends. The CDR3 loop spans 14 amino acids. The CDR3 protein is CASSFRTSGYGYTF. The DNA of the CDR3 is TGTGCCAGCAGTTTCAGGACATCGGGCTATGGCTACACCTTC.

This clonotype was picked up a small number of times. The chain combines TRBV20-1 with TRBJ1-1; D possibly corresponds to TRBD1 (5 bases). Germline CDR1 is DFQATT and CDR2 is SNEGSKA (reference sequence). CDR3 size: 16 residues. Trimming stripped 1 base from V and 6 bases from J, with 21 bases between. In DNA form, the CDR3 reads TGCAGTGCTAGAGCTCATTTGGGGCGGCGGGACGCTGAAGCTTTCTTT. Its protein is CSARAHLGRRDAEAFF.

V and J are TRBV20-1 and TRBJ1-1, with 9 bases fitting TRBD1. V lost 3 bases to trimming and J lost 2 bases; unmatched junction nucleotides: 16. This CDR3 is built from 18 residues. Germline CDR1 reads DFQATT; CDR2 reads SNEGSKA (reference sequence). DNA of the CDR3: TGCAGTGCTAGCGTCCCGAACAGGGGGCTGAGGCGCAACACTGAAGCTTTCTTT. Encoded protein: CSASVPNRGLRRNTEAFF.

This clonotype was seen many times. V and J are TRBV15 and TRBJ2-5; D remains unclear. V gave up 1 base and J gave up 3 bases, with 12 bases separating them. Germline CDR1 LNHNV, CDR2 YYDKDF (reference sequence). The CDR3 has 15 amino acids. This CDR3 reads CATSRAPNDKETQYF. The CDR3 DNA follows: TGTGCCACCAGCAGAGCCCCCAACGACAAAGAGACCCAGTACTTC.

The V gene is TRBV12-3 or TRBV12-4, the J gene TRBJ1-3; possible D gene TRBD1, 5 bases. The CDR3 contains 15 residues. V was clipped by 6 bases and J by 4 bases, with 16 bases between them. The CDR3 loop is CASSLDWGSGNTIYF. In DNA form, the CDR3 reads TGTGCCAGCAGCCTAGATTGGGGCAGCGGAAACACCATATATTTT.

The chain carries TRBV6-1 and TRBJ2-4, with a weak D call TRBD2 (5 bases). Trimming cost V 5 bases and J 6 bases, with 20 bases left between them. The germline gives CDR1 MNHNS, CDR2 SASEGT. CDR3 length: 16 residues. CDR3 DNA: TGTGCCAGCAGTCAGACCTCCGGGCTACTAGGAAACATTCAGTACTTC. This translates into CASSQTSGLLGNIQYF.

In its sample, this clonotype was seen many times. The CDR3 reads CASSQVGVYGYTF. CDR3 nucleotide sequence: TGTGCCAGCAGCCAAGTAGGCGTCTATGGCTACACCTTC. This sequence joins TRBV3-1 and TRBJ1-2; the D is unclear. This CDR3 region has 13 residues. V shed 1 base and J shed 4 bases, with 7 bases lying between them. Germline lookup yields CDR1 LGHDT and CDR2 YNNKEL (reference sequence).

This clonotype was recorded a few times. The chain combines TRBV5-1 with TRBJ1-4; tentatively, D is TRBD1 (6 bases). Germline V CDR1 and CDR2: SGHRS, YFSETQ. CDR3 length equals 14 residues. Trimming removed 3 bases at V and 5 bases at J, with 11 bases between. This CDR3 reads CASSYRDGNEKLFF. The CDR3 coding sequence is TGCGCCAGCAGCTACAGGGACGGAAATGAAAAACTGTTTTTT.

This clonotype was recorded at least ten times. The V gene is TRBV20-1, the J gene TRBJ1-1; TRBD1 matches at 10 bases. CDR1 and CDR2 from the germline V gene are DFQATT and SNEGSKA (reference sequence). V lost 6 bases to trimming and J lost 5 bases; unmatched junction nucleotides: 12. This CDR3 contains 15 residues. The CDR3 bases are TGCAGTGCCAAAAGAGCGGACAGGGGGTTGACTGAAGCTTTCTTT. As protein: CSAKRADRGLTEAFF.

The V and J genes are TRBV4-1 and TRBJ2-5; 8 nucleotides agree with TRBD2. V gave up 0 bases and J gave up 1 base; unmatched junction bases: 10. Germline V CDR1 and CDR2: MGHRA, YSYEKL. CDR3 length equals 18 residues. CDR3 sequence reads: CASSQDPGSSGVQETQYF. The CDR3, as DNA: TGCGCCAGCAGCCAAGATCCCGGAAGTAGCGGGGTCCAAGAGACCCAGTACTTC.

This clonotype has just a few counts. V is TRBV6-1 and J is TRBJ2-5, with D possibly TRBD1 on 6 matching bases. Trimming removed 1 base from V and 0 bases from J, with 12 bases in between. Germline CDR1 MNHNS, CDR2 SASEGT. The CDR3 has 16 amino acids. The CDR3 loop reads CASSEGRGLYQETQYF. The CDR3 DNA follows: TGTGCCAGCAGTGAAGGCAGGGGCCTTTACCAAGAGACCCAGTACTTC.

The genes are TRBV2 and TRBJ2-1; D is uncertain. CDR1 SNHLY and CDR2 FYNNEI come from the germline V gene. V lost 4 bases and J 4 bases, leaving 8 bases between the germline ends. The CDR3 is made up of 13 amino acids. The CDR3 reads CASSVENYNEQFF. The CDR3 coding sequence is TGTGCCAGCAGTGTGGAAAATTACAATGAGCAGTTCTTC.

This clonotype has only a few counts. The rearrangement uses TRBV7-2 and TRBJ2-7, with D possibly TRBD1 on 7 matching bases. There are 17 residues in the CDR3. The germline V gene encodes CDR1 SGHTA and CDR2 FQGNSA. The ends were cut back, 2 bases at V and 2 bases at J, with 19 bases in the middle. CDR3 bases: TGTGCCAGCAGCTTATCCCCCCTCGACAGGGAGGCCTACGAGCAGTACTTC. This translates into CASSLSPLDREAYEQYF.

This clonotype was detected only a few times. This sequence joins TRBV5-1 and TRBJ2-7; D possibly corresponds to TRBD1 (5 bases). Germline V CDR1 and CDR2: SGHRS, YFSETQ. The CDR3 is made up of 15 amino acids. V lost 4 bases and J 0 bases, leaving 14 bases between the germline ends. CDR3 sequence: CASSPRTFASYEQYF. The CDR3 DNA reads TGCGCCAGCAGCCCAAGGACATTCGCCTCCTACGAGCAGTACTTC.

The J gene is TRBJ2-3, the V gene TRBV7-3; D is ambiguous. The germline gives CDR1 SGHTA, CDR2 FQGTGA. Deletions cut 5 bases from V and 3 bases from J, with 9 bases between. The CDR3 is 13 residues long. As DNA, the CDR3 is TGTGCCAGCAGCGAAAGGTCGACAGATACGCAGTATTTT. Residues: CASSERSTDTQYF. Supplemented by reference TRBV7-3 and TRBJ2-3, the full variable domain reads GAGVSQTPSNKVTEKGKYVELRCDPISGHTALYWYRQSLGQGPEFLIYFQGTGAADDSGLPNDRFFAVRPEGSVSTLKIQRTERGDSAVYLCASSERSTDTQYFGPGTRLTVL.